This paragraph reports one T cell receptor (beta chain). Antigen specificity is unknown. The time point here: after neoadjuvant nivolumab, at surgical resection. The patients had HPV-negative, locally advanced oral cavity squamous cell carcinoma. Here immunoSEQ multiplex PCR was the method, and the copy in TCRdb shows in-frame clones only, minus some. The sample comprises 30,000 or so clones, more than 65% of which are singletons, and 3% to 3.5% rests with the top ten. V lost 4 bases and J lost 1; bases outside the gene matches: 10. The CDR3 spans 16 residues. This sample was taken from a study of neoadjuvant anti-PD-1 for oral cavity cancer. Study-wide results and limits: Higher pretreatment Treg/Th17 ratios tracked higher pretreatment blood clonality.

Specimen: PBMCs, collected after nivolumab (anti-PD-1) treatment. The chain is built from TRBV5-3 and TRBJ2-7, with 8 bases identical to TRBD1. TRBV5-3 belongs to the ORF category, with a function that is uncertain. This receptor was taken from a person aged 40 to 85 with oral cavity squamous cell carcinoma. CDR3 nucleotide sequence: TGTGCCAGAAGCCCCTATGGGGACAGGCCTTCCTACGAGCAGTACTTC. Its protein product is CARSPYGDRPSYEQYF.